This T cell receptor beta chain was profiled in a study of T cell repertoires in cytomegalovirus infection. Study-wide context: Carrying CMV and the relevant HLA type showed in public TCR beta signatures. Study observations and caveats: Cumulative public TCR beta family frequency identified carriers of CMV plus the relevant HLA. CMV-specific TCR beta clonotypes restricted by HLA-C dominated the ex vivo response.

TCRdb re-analysed the reads in MiXCR, keeping a single row per CDR3 protein. Among approximately 130,000 distinct CDR3 sequences, roughly 9% were seen once, and the ten largest hold roughly 9.1%. CDR3 length: 13 residues. CDR1 and CDR2 (germline): SEHNR, FQNEAQ (reference sequence). Trimming shortened V by 4 bases and J by 8 bases, and 14 bases separated the two germline ends. As to this clonotype: The antigen remains unidentified.

The V call is TRBV7-9, the J call TRBJ1-2, with TRBD1 as a possible D gene (5 bases). Input material: PBMCs. The TCR originated in a human donor in good health (CMV status not recorded). Some clones in this sample may be carry-over from other donors' samples. CDR3 DNA: TGTGCCAGCAGCTGGGCAGGGAACTCCGGCTACACCTTC. This gives the protein CASSWAGNSGYTF.